This T cell receptor beta chain is drawn from a study of identical twins. TCRdb ran MiXCR on the 5' RACE reads and lists one entry per CDR3 protein. This table has around 960,000 distinct CDR3 sequences, roughly an eighth appearing once. Points on this clonotype: Its cognate antigen is unknown.

Study-wide results and caveats: The study found that models underestimated out-of-frame TCR alpha sharing in monozygotic twins.

The CDR3 consists of 14 residues. Germline V CDR1 and CDR2: ENHRY, SYGVKD. V was cut by 3 bases and J by 3 bases, with 10 bases left in between. These sequences were also reported in another study, on yellow fever vaccine responses in identical twins.

The source material was PBMCs. The gene calls are TRBV10-3 and TRBJ2-3, with TRBD1 as a possible D gene (5 bases). The TCR originated in a woman under 30 in good health. This chain's CDR3 is CAISDSRGTDTQYF. Written as DNA, the CDR3 is TGTGCCATCAGTGATTCAAGGGGAACAGATACGCAGTATTTT.